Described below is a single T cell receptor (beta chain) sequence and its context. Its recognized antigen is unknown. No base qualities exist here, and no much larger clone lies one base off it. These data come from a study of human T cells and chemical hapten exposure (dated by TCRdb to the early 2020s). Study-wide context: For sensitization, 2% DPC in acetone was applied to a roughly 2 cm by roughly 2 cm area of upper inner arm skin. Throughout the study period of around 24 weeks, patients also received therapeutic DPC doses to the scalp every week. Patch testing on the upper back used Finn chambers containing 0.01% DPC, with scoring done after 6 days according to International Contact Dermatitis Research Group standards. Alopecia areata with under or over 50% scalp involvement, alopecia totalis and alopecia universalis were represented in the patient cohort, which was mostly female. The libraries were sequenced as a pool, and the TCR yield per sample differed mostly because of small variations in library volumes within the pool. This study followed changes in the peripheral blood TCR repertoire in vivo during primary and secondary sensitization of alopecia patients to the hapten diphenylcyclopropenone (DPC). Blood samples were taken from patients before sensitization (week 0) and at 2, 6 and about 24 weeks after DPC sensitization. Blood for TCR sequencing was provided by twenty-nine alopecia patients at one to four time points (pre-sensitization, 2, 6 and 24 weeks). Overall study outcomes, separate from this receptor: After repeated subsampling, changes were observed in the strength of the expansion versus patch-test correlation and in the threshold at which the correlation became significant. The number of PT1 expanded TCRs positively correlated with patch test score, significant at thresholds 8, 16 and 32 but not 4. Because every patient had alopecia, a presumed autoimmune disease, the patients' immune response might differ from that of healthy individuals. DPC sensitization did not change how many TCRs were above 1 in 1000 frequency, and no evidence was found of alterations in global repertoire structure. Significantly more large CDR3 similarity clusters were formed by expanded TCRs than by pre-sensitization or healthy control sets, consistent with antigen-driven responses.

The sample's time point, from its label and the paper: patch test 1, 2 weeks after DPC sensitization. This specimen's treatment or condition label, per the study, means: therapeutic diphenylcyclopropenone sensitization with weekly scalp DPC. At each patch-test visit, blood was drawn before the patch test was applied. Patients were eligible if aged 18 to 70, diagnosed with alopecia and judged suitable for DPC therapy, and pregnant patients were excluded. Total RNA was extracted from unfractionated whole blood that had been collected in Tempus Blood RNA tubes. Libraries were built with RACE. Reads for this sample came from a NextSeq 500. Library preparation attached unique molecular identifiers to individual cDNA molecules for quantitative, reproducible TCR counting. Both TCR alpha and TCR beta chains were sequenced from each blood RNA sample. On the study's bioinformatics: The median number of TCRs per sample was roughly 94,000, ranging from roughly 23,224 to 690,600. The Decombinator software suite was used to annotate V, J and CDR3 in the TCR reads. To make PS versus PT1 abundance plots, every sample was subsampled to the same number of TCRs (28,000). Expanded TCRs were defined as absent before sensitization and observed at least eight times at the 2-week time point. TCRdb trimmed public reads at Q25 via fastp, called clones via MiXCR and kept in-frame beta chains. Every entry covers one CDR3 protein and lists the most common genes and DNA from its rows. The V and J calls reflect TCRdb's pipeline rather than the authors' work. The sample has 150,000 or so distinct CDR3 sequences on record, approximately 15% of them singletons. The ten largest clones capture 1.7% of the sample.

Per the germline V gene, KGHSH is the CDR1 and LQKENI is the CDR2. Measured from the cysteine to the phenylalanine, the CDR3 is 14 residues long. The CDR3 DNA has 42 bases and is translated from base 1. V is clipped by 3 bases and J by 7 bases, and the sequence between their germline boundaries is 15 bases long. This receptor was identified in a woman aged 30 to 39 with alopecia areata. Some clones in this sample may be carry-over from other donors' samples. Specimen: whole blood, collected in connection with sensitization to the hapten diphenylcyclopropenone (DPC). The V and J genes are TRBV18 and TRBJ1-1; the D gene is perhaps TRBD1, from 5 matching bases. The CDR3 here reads CASSPRQGRNEAFF. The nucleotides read TGTGCCAGCTCACCCCGGCAGGGTCGGAATGAAGCTTTCTTT. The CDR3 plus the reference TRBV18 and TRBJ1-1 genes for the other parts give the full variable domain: NAGVMQNPRHLVRRRGQEARLRCSPMKGHSHVYWYRQLPEEGLKFMVYLQKENIIDESGMPKERFSAEFPKEGPSILRIQQVVRGDSAAYFCASSPRQGRNEAFFGQGTRLTVV.